The 26 T cell receptor beta chains listed next were all sequenced from one sample in a study of cytomegalovirus exposure and HLA in healthy donors. PCR was performed using 60 Vbeta and 13 Jbeta primers. TCRdb keeps only in-frame clones here, not all; method: immunoSEQ multiplex PCR. The repertoire holds 35,000 to 45,000 clones, with 82% as singletons. Specimen: PBMCs. These receptors came from a woman aged 18-30 years in good health and CMV-seropositive.

The chain joins TRBV27 to TRBJ2-1; 7 bases are a match to TRBD1. With 6 bases clipped from V and 4 bases from J, the junction kept 9 bases outside the gene matches. The CDR3 consists of 15 residues. Germline V gives CDR1 MNHEY, CDR2 SMNVEV (reference sequence). The DNA for the CDR3 is TGTGCCAGCAGCCGAGACAGGGTCAGGTACAATGAGCAGTTCTTC. The encoded protein is CASSRDRVRYNEQFF.

The gene calls are TRBV28 and TRBJ1-2, with 9 bases that match TRBD1. V dropped 5 bases and J dropped 5; count of bases not matched to a gene: 12. This CDR3 comprises 16 residues. CDR1 and CDR2 from the germline V gene are MDHEN and SYDVKM. The CDR3 DNA reads as TGTGCCAGCAGTCTCCCCCGGACAGGGGCGGTTTATGGCTACACCTTC. Translating it yields CASSLPRTGAVYGYTF.

The J gene is TRBJ2-3, the V gene TRBV15; D unresolved. CDR1 and CDR2 (germline): LNHNV, YYDKDF (reference sequence). Trimming took off 0 bases at V and 2 bases at J, with 6 bases between the two ends. This CDR3 contains 14 residues. The CDR3 is CATSRDQSTDTQYF. The CDR3 DNA is TGTGCCACCAGCAGAGATCAATCCACAGATACGCAGTATTTT.

This clone was detected a few times. The chain has TRBV7-3 and TRBJ2-7; TRBD1 is a possible D gene (5 bases). V lost 0 bases, J lost 5 bases, and 14 bases lay in between. The CDR3 runs 15 residues. CDR1 is SGHTA, CDR2 FQGTGA, per germline. This CDR3 reads CASSLTTAAYDEQYF. The CDR3 DNA is TGTGCCAGCAGCTTAACGACAGCAGCCTACGACGAGCAGTACTTC.

This clone has only one observation. CDR3 nucleotide sequence: TGTGCCAGCAGCTCTAGCGGGAGGGCAGGAGGTGAGGAGACCCAGTACTTC. Its protein product is CASSSSGRAGGEETQYF. The chain couples TRBV5-4 to TRBJ2-5, with TRBD2 matching 12 bases. CDR3 length: 17 amino acids. Germline trimming cut 3 bases from V and 5 bases from J; bases unmatched to any gene: 11. Germline lookup yields CDR1 SGHNT and CDR2 YYREEE (reference sequence).

V usage is TRBV6-5 and J usage is TRBJ2-3; perhaps TRBD2 as D (7 bases). V was pared by 8 bases and J by 2 bases, with 17 bases between. CDR1 is MNHEY and CDR2 is SVGAGI in the germline V gene. The CDR3 totals 15 residues. CDR3 bases: TGTGCCAGCTACTCACGGGGGGCCCCCACAGATACGCAGTATTTT. This encodes CASYSRGAPTDTQYF.

V gene TRBV27 combines with J gene TRBJ2-7, with TRBD1 as a possible D gene (6 bases). Germline V gives CDR1 MNHEY, CDR2 SMNVEV (reference sequence). V lost 3 bases and J 7 bases, leaving 10 bases between the germline ends. The CDR3 covers 12 residues. CDR3 DNA sequence: TGTGCCAGCAGTTTTTGGGGGCGGGAGCAGTACTTC. Its protein is CASSFWGREQYF.

The chain is built from TRBV19 and TRBJ2-7; 10 nucleotides align to TRBD2. The CDR3 is 14 residues long. V gave up 4 bases and J gave up 2 bases; unmatched junction bases: 2. Germline V gives CDR1 LNHDA, CDR2 SQIVND (reference sequence). CDR3 bases: TGTGCCAGTAGTAGAGCGGGAGGGCCCTACGAGCAGTACTTC. This codes for CASSRAGGPYEQYF.

This chain uses TRBV27 with TRBJ1-4; D gene unclear. Trimming left V 6 bases short and J 4 bases short, with 9 bases between. The length of the CDR3 is 13 residues. Germline CDR1 reads MNHEY; CDR2 reads SMNVEV (reference sequence). This CDR3 is CASSPLSNEKLFF. CDR3 nucleotide sequence: TGTGCCAGCAGCCCCCTGAGTAATGAAAAACTGTTTTTT.

This clone was seen once. The rearrangement joins TRBV5-1 to TRBJ2-1; 12 nucleotides line up with TRBD2. This CDR3 comprises 16 residues. The germline V gene has CDR1 SGHRS and CDR2 YFSETQ. V lost 4 bases, J lost 4 bases, and 6 bases stayed unmatched. This CDR3 reads CASSPGTSGFYNEQFF. The CDR3 coding sequence is TGCGCCAGCAGCCCGGGGACTAGCGGGTTTTACAATGAGCAGTTCTTC.

This clone was counted a few times. This chain joins TRBV28 and TRBJ2-3; D not resolved. From germline, CDR1 is MDHEN and CDR2 SYDVKM. V was pared by 6 bases and J by 0 bases, with 4 bases between. This CDR3 contains 12 residues. The CDR3 loop reads CASSTSTDTQYF. The CDR3 nucleotides read TGTGCCAGCAGCACTAGCACAGATACGCAGTATTTT.

This clone has a handful of counts. The chain is built from TRBV19 and TRBJ2-1; TRBD1 aligns across 7 bases. CDR3 length: 15 amino acids. J gave up 0 bases and V 3 bases, and 2 bases lay outside the gene matches. The germline V gene encodes CDR1 LNHDA and CDR2 SQIVND (reference sequence). The CDR3, as DNA: TGTGCCAGTAGTATGACAGGGAGCTCCTACAATGAGCAGTTCTTC. It translates to CASSMTGSSYNEQFF.

This clone was detected only a few times. V and J are TRBV21-1 and TRBJ2-7; the D call of TRBD1 is as the table states it, not checked on the DNA. TRBV21-1 is a documented pseudogene. This CDR3 has 16 amino acids. Here the CDR3 DNA reads TGTGCCAGCAGCAAACGCAAAAGGACAGGGAGGTACGAGCAGTACTTC. Encoded protein: CASSKRKRTGRYEQYF.

This clone was seen more than once but under ten times. The rearrangement links TRBV6-4 to TRBJ1-2; D not resolved. The CDR3 runs 13 residues. Trimming shortened V by 4 bases and J by 4 bases, and 10 bases separated the two germline ends. Germline CDR1 is MRHNA and CDR2 is SNTAGT. CDR3 bases: TGTGCCAGCAGTGTTCGGGTAAGCTATGGCTACACCTTC. Residues: CASSVRVSYGYTF.

This clone was counted once. The chain joins TRBV11-1 to TRBJ2-5, with a possible D match to TRBD1 (5 bases). Trimming removed 1 base at V and 4 bases at J, with 10 bases between. Germline CDR1 SGHAT, CDR2 FQDESV (reference sequence). The CDR3 has 14 residues. The chain's CDR3 is CASSLVAGRETQYF. CDR3 DNA: TGTGCCAGCAGCTTAGTGGCAGGGCGAGAGACCCAGTACTTC.

A remark on this clone: Relative to the germline gene, one junction end is altered; a read error may explain this. J is TRBJ2-5 and V is TRBV11-2; the match to TRBD2 covers 8 bases. Germline assignment: CDR1 SGHAT and CDR2 FQNNGV. This CDR3 contains 15 residues. CDR3 loop: CAGSLLSGMVETQYF. In nucleotides, the CDR3 is TGTGCCGGCAGCTTACTTAGCGGGATGGTCGAGACCCAGTACTTC.

V is TRBV11-1 and J is TRBJ2-7; D perhaps matches TRBD1 (7 bases). The germline V and J ends were trimmed by 5 bases and 2 bases, with 13 bases remaining between them. Looked up from germline, CDR1 is SGHAT and CDR2 is FQDESV (reference sequence). This CDR3 region has 14 residues. CDR3 sequence reads: CASSPRDSPYEQYF. DNA of the CDR3: TGTGCCAGCAGCCCGCGGGACAGCCCCTACGAGCAGTACTTC. Looking up the rest from reference TRBV11-1 and TRBJ2-7 gives the full variable domain: EAEVAQSPRYKITEKSQAVAFWCDPISGHATLYWYRQILGQGPELLVQFQDESVVDDSQLPKDRFSAERLKGVDSTLKIQPAELGDSAMYLCASSPRDSPYEQYFGPGTRLTVT.

The chain is built from TRBV30 and TRBJ1-3, with D hard to call. V gave up 2 bases and J gave up 4 bases, with 9 bases separating them. This CDR3 has 13 amino acids. Germline lookup yields CDR1 GTSNPN and CDR2 SVGIG (reference sequence). CDR3 coding DNA: TGTGCCTGGAGTACTGGTTACGGAAACACCATATATTTT. This translates into CAWSTGYGNTIYF.

This clone appeared once. This rearrangement joins TRBV29-1 to TRBJ2-7; the D gene is possibly TRBD2 (5 bases). Germline V CDR1 and CDR2: SQVTM, ANQGSEA. Trimming took 1 base from V and 7 from J, leaving 11 bases between them. CDR3 length: 12 residues. CDR3 in amino acids: CSVEGRLGEQYF. The CDR3 DNA is TGCAGCGTTGAAGGGAGGCTCGGGGAGCAGTACTTC.

This chain uses TRBV21-1 with TRBJ2-5; the table's D call TRBD2 went unverified against the DNA. TRBV21-1 is flagged as a pseudogene. The CDR3 has 17 residues. In DNA, the CDR3 is TGTGCCAGCAGCAAATCTGACGGGACTAGCGGGGGTGGGACCCAGTACTTC. Protein: CASSKSDGTSGGGTQYF.

This clone was seen only a few times. Written as DNA, the CDR3 is TGTGCCAGCAGTTACGACCAGGGGACAGGGGGCCAGAAACTGTTTTTT. Amino acids: CASSYDQGTGGQKLFF. The chain recombines TRBV6-5 with TRBJ1-4, with 12 bases matching TRBD1. Germline CDR1 is MNHEY and CDR2 is SVGAGI. The CDR3 loop spans 16 amino acids. Trimming at V came to 2 bases and at J to 11 bases, leaving 9 bases not matched to a gene.

The chain joins TRBV30 to TRBJ2-5; 11 nucleotides match TRBD1. The germline V gene has CDR1 GTSNPN and CDR2 SVGIG (reference sequence). The CDR3 consists of 15 residues. J gave up 7 bases and V 0 bases, and 7 bases lay outside the gene matches. This CDR3 reads CAWSVGTGGSGTQYF. CDR3 in DNA: TGTGCCTGGAGTGTAGGGACAGGGGGTAGTGGGACCCAGTACTTC.

V and J are TRBV4-3 and TRBJ1-5; no clear D. V lost 4 bases and J lost 0, with 7 bases in between. Germline-derived CDR1 and CDR2 are LGHNA and YSLEER. This CDR3 has 14 amino acids. CDR3 sequence (DNA): TGCGCCAGCAGCCGAGTATTTAGCAATCAGCCCCAGCATTTT. Protein: CASSRVFSNQPQHF.

This clone occurred a few times. The chain employs TRBV29-1 and TRBJ1-4, with a tentative D call TRBD1 (5 bases). This CDR3 comprises 13 residues. Trimming stripped 3 bases from V and 4 bases from J, with 9 bases between. CDR1 SQVTM and CDR2 ANQGSEA come from the germline V gene. DNA of the CDR3: TGCAGCGTTGATTGGGGCAATAATGAAAAACTGTTTTTT. It is translated as CSVDWGNNEKLFF.

V usage is TRBV7-6 and J usage is TRBJ2-5; 11 positions match TRBD2. V shed 4 bases and J 3 bases; nucleotides not matched to a gene: 7. The CDR3 consists of 16 residues. The germline gives CDR1 SGHVS, CDR2 FNYEAQ. CDR3: CASSWIAGGGEETQYF. DNA of the CDR3: TGTGCCAGCAGCTGGATAGCGGGAGGGGGTGAAGAGACCCAGTACTTC.

The rearrangement joins TRBV6-5 to TRBJ2-7; tentative D call: TRBD1 (5 bases). CDR1 MNHEY and CDR2 SVGAGI come from the germline V gene. V gave up 6 bases and J gave up 3 bases, with 15 bases separating them. CDR3 length equals 14 residues. CDR3 nucleotides: TGTGCCAGCAGCTCCAGGGTCTCCATCTACGAGCAGTACTTC. Translation gives CASSSRVSIYEQYF.